These 7 T cell receptor beta chains came from one sample sequenced in a study of cytomegalovirus exposure and HLA in healthy donors. Both 60 Vbeta primers and 13 Jbeta primers went into the PCR. Measured with immunoSEQ multiplex PCR; TCRdb has only the in-frame clones, and not every one. The sample consists of about 180,000 clones, around 80% of them appearing once. The sample comprised PBMCs. The receptors derive from a woman under 40 in good health and CMV-seronegative.

The chain combines TRBV6-5 with TRBJ2-7, with a weak D call TRBD1 (6 bases). The CDR3 has 13 amino acids. Germline assignment: CDR1 MNHEY and CDR2 SVGAGI. V was clipped by 3 bases and J by 5 bases, with 11 bases between them. The CDR3 bases are TGTGCCAGCAGTTATACAGGGAACCACGAGCAGTACTTC. Translation gives CASSYTGNHEQYF.

V and J are TRBV4-3 and TRBJ2-4; D gene unclear. V dropped 0 bases and J dropped 8 bases, with 11 bases sitting between them. From germline, CDR1 is LGHNA and CDR2 YSLEER. This CDR3 contains 14 residues. CDR3 nucleotide sequence: TGCGCCAGCAGCCAAGATTCCCTAGGAGACATTCAGTACTTC. It encodes CASSQDSLGDIQYF.

CDR3 DNA: TGTGCCAGCAGCGTACAGAGCGGGGGATACGAGCAGTACTTC. As protein: CASSVQSGGYEQYF. This chain connects TRBV9 to TRBJ2-7, with 8 bases matching TRBD2. CDR3 length: 14 amino acids. The V gene end was trimmed by 1 base and the J gene end by 4 bases; junction bases not matched to a gene: 4. The V gene's germline CDR1 is SGDLS and CDR2 YYNGEE.

This chain links TRBV9 with TRBJ1-1; D gene uncertain. Germline values: CDR1 SGDLS, CDR2 YYNGEE. CDR3 length equals 16 residues. V lost 0 bases and J lost 0, with 12 bases in between. DNA of the CDR3: TGTGCCAGCAGCGTAGGTCCCCCAGGTGTGAACACTGAAGCTTTCTTT. Encoded protein: CASSVGPPGVNTEAFF. The whole variable domain, remainder taken from reference TRBV9 and TRBJ1-1, is DSGVTQTPKHLITATGQRVTLRCSPRSGDLSVYWYQQSLDQGLQFLIQYYNGEERAKGNILERFSAQQFPDLHSELNLSSLELGDSALYFCASSVGPPGVNTEAFFGQGTRLTVV.

This chain uses TRBV6-5 with TRBJ1-6; D might be TRBD1 (5 bases). Trimming cost V 5 bases and J 6 bases, with 11 bases left between them. Germline CDR1 reads MNHEY; CDR2 reads SVGAGI. This CDR3 spans 14 amino acids. The CDR3 loop reads CASSPDNFNSPLHF. CDR3 bases: TGTGCCAGCAGTCCGGACAATTTTAATTCACCCCTCCACTTT.

The CDR3 coding sequence is TGTGCCAGCAGCGTTGGGGGGATGGGAGGAAAACTGTTTTTT. This sequence encodes CASSVGGMGGKLFF. V is TRBV9 and J is TRBJ1-4; D perhaps matches TRBD1 (5 bases). The length of the CDR3 is 14 residues. Trimming pared 2 bases from V and 10 bases from J, leaving 15 bases between. Germline loops: CDR1 SGDLS, CDR2 YYNGEE.

The chain links TRBV7-3 to TRBJ2-3; 7 positions agree with TRBD2. The V and J ends lost 0 bases and 7 bases, in that order; junction bases with no gene match: 10. CDR1 SGHTA and CDR2 FQGTGA come from the germline V gene. The CDR3 totals 16 residues. As DNA, the CDR3 is TGTGCCAGCAGCTTAACCGGACTAGAACACACGAATACGCAGTATTTT. It is translated as CASSLTGLEHTNTQYF.